What follows are 16 T cell receptor beta chains derived from one specimen sequenced in a study of T cells after yellow fever vaccination. One entry per CDR3 protein results from TCRdb running MiXCR on the 5' RACE reads. The table records around 330,000 distinct CDR3 sequences, about 3.5% of them present only once. Sequencing was performed on PBMCs, taken on the day of the yellow fever booster vaccination. The receptors originated from a man aged 18 to 29 who received the YFV17D yellow fever vaccine.

The table lists this clonotype with many counts. This rearrangement joins TRBV20-1 to TRBJ1-2; D gene uncertain. V was clipped by 5 bases and J by 4 bases, with 17 bases between them. Germline CDR1 DFQATT, CDR2 SNEGSKA (reference sequence). The CDR3 has 14 amino acids. The DNA for the CDR3 is TGCAGTGCTCCCGCCGAGTTCCGAGCCTATGGCTACACCTTC. Translated, it gives CSAPAEFRAYGYTF.

This clonotype was picked up many times. This chain links TRBV5-1 with TRBJ2-3, with 9 bases identical to TRBD2. Germline-derived CDR1 and CDR2 are SGHRS and YFSETQ. V trimming: 6 bases; J trimming: 6 bases; junction bases outside the gene matches: 8. This CDR3 contains 14 residues. CDR3 nucleotides: TGCGCCAGCACGCGGGGGGGCGAGTCCGATACGCAGTATTTT. It specifies CASTRGGESDTQYF.

This clonotype was counted at least ten times. The rearrangement joins TRBV5-1 to TRBJ2-1, with 8 bases lining up with TRBD1. Trimming cost V 4 bases and J 6 bases; bases outside gene matches: 9. Germline V lookup: CDR1 SGHRS, CDR2 YFSETQ. The CDR3 extends over 15 amino acids. The CDR3 loop is CASSEGGTGANEQFF. In DNA, the CDR3 is TGCGCCAGCAGCGAGGGTGGGACAGGCGCCAATGAGCAGTTCTTC.

This clonotype was counted between two and nine times. This rearrangement joins TRBV6-1 to TRBJ2-7; no firm D call. Germline V lookup: CDR1 MNHNS, CDR2 SASEGT. The length of the CDR3 is 14 residues. V dropped 3 bases and J dropped 0 bases, with 9 bases sitting between them. The DNA for the CDR3 is TGTGCCAGCAGTGAGATCCCCAGCTCCTACGAGCAGTACGTC. Translating it yields CASSEIPSSYEQYV.

This clonotype was observed many times. This sequence joins TRBV9 and TRBJ2-1; 9 nucleotides match TRBD2. CDR1 is SGDLS, CDR2 YYNGEE, per germline. The CDR3 length is 16 residues. The J segment lost 7 bases and the V segment lost 0 bases, leaving 8 bases of the junction unmatched. CDR3 protein: CASSVATSGGRNEQFF. The DNA for the CDR3 is TGTGCCAGCAGCGTAGCTACCAGCGGGGGGAGGAATGAGCAGTTCTTC.

This clonotype was counted ten times or more. The chain carries TRBV20-1 and TRBJ2-5, with 9 positions matching TRBD2. The length of the CDR3 is 15 residues. The trim removed 2 bases at V and 1 base at J, leaving 5 bases unmatched. Germline V gives CDR1 DFQATT, CDR2 SNEGSKA (reference sequence). CDR3 protein: CSARNSGGPQETQYF. The CDR3 bases are TGCAGTGCTAGAAATAGCGGGGGACCCCAAGAGACCCAGTACTTC.

This clonotype was seen a handful of times. The J gene is TRBJ2-2, the V gene TRBV20-1; TRBD1 is a possible D gene (7 bases). Trimming removed 0 bases from V and 6 bases from J, with 20 bases in between. The CDR3 extends over 17 amino acids. In germline, CDR1 is DFQATT, CDR2 SNEGSKA (reference sequence). The CDR3 DNA sequence: TGCAGTGCTAGAGACCGAACAGGGGACTCTCGGGCCGGGGAGCTGTTTTTT. Protein product: CSARDRTGDSRAGELFF.

This clonotype was picked up many times. This chain joins TRBV5-6 and TRBJ2-2; no firm D call. This CDR3 spans 12 amino acids. From germline, CDR1 is SGHDT and CDR2 YYEEEE. V lost 4 bases and J lost 6, with 7 bases in between. The DNA of the CDR3 is TGTGCCAGCAGCCTGTCCCCCGGGGAGCTGTTTTTT. Its translation is CASSLSPGELFF.

This clonotype turned up a few times. V gene TRBV18 combines with J gene TRBJ2-7, with D possibly TRBD1 on 5 matching bases. CDR1 is KGHSH and CDR2 is LQKENI in the germline V gene. V was pared by 0 bases and J by 5 bases, with 8 bases between. There are 13 residues in the CDR3. Here the CDR3 DNA reads TGTGCCAGCTCACCACCCTCAGGGAACGAGCAGTACGTC. It encodes CASSPPSGNEQYV.

Only a few counts were recorded for this clonotype. The chain is built from TRBV2 and TRBJ1-5, with TRBD1 matching over 7 bases. V trimming: 6 bases; J trimming: 1 base; junction bases outside the gene matches: 6. The CDR3 length is 15 residues. Germline V gives CDR1 SNHLY, CDR2 FYNNEI. The DNA for the CDR3 is TGTGCCAGCAGAGAACAGGGGAGAAGCAATCAGCCCCAGCATTTT. Translating it yields CASREQGRSNQPQHF.

This clonotype showed up just a few times. The chain employs TRBV7-2 and TRBJ1-2, with unresolved D. The CDR3 covers 13 residues. With 5 bases removed from V and 7 bases from J, the gap between germline ends came to 14 bases. Germline values: CDR1 SGHTA, CDR2 FQGNSA. CDR3 nucleotides: TGTGCCAGCAGCCTTCAAAATTTAGGTGGCTACACCTTC. Encoded protein: CASSLQNLGGYTF. The whole variable domain, remainder taken from reference TRBV7-2 and TRBJ1-2, is GAGVSQSPSNKVTEKGKDVELRCDPISGHTALYWYRQSLGQGLEFLIYFQGNSAPDKSGLPSDRFSAERTGGSVSTLTIQRTQQEDSAVYLCASSLQNLGGYTFGSGTRLTVV.

This clonotype was seen only a few times. DNA for the CDR3: TGCAGTGCCCAGCGCGGTGGGATCGGGGAGCTGTTTTTT. Amino acid sequence: CSAQRGGIGELFF. V and J are TRBV20-1 and TRBJ2-2; the D is unclear. Germline V gene lookup returns CDR1 DFQATT and CDR2 SNEGSKA (reference sequence). The CDR3 is 13 residues long. Deletions cut 6 bases from V and 7 bases from J, with 15 bases between.

There are a few counts of this clonotype. The V call is TRBV6-2 or TRBV6-3, the J call TRBJ1-2; the match to TRBD1 covers 7 bases. Trimming cost V 6 bases and J 2 bases; bases outside gene matches: 6. CDR3 length: 14 residues. Germline CDR1 reads MNHEY; CDR2 reads SVGEGT. In DNA form, the CDR3 reads TGTGCCAGCAGCATGGGACAGCTGAACTATGGCTACACCTTC. Protein sequence: CASSMGQLNYGYTF.

This clonotype showed up many times. This sequence joins TRBV9 and TRBJ1-5; TRBD1 matches 7 bases. Unmatched junction bases numbered 10, after V lost 4 bases and J lost 9 bases. The CDR3 has 14 amino acids. Germline values: CDR1 SGDLS, CDR2 YYNGEE. The CDR3 DNA reads TGTGCCAGCAGCCCAGGGGGGGCTGGCGGGCCCCAGCATTTT. This sequence encodes CASSPGGAGGPQHF.

This clonotype has more than one count but fewer than ten. In nucleotides, the CDR3 is TGTGCCAGCAGACGTGGTCTAGCGGGGAAGGTCACCGGGGAGCTGTTTTTT. Encoded protein: CASRRGLAGKVTGELFF. The chain joins TRBV12-3 or TRBV12-4 to TRBJ2-2; 9 nucleotides line up with TRBD2. V was clipped by 6 bases and J by 4 bases; unmatched bases: 12. The CDR3 length is 17 residues.

This chain's CDR3 is CATSVPPSAVTDTQYF. In DNA, the CDR3 is TGTGCCACCAGCGTACCCCCGAGCGCAGTCACAGATACGCAGTATTTT. The genes are TRBV15 and TRBJ2-3; no definite D call. Germline CDR1 is LNHNV and CDR2 is YYDKDF (reference sequence). V lost 5 bases to trimming and J lost 2 bases, with 17 bases between them. The CDR3 has 16 amino acids. The whole variable domain, filled in from reference TRBV15 and TRBJ2-3, reads DAMVIQNPRYQVTQFGKPVTLSCSQTLNHNVMYWYQQKSSQAPKLLFHYYDKDFNNEADTPDNFQSRRPNTSFCFLDIRSPGLGDTAMYLCATSVPPSAVTDTQYFGPGTRLTVL.